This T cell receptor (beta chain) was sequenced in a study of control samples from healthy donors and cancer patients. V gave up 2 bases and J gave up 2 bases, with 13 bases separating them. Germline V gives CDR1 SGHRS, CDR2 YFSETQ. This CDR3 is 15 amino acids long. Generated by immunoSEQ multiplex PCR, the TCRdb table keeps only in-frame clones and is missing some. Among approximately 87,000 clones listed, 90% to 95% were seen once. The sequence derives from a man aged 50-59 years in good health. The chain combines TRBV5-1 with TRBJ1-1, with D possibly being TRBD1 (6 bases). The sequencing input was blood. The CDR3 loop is CASSFGQNSNTEAFF. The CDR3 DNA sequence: TGCGCCAGCAGCTTTGGACAGAATTCCAACACTGAAGCTTTCTTT. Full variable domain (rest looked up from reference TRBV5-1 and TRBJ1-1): KAGVTQTPRYLIKTRGQQVTLSCSPISGHRSVSWYQQTPGQGLQFLFEYFSETQRNKGNFPGRFSGRQFSNSRSEMNVSTLELGDSALYLCASSFGQNSNTEAFFGQGTRLTVV.